These 6 T cell receptor beta chains share one sample of origin, sequenced in a study of T cells after somatic rescue of genetic block. TCRdb keeps only in-frame clones here, not all; method: immunoSEQ multiplex PCR. The sample lists tens of thousands of clones; about 91% were seen once. Sequencing was done on a sample of peripheral blood mononuclear cells (PBMCs). These receptors were collected from a man aged 35-49 years.

The CDR3 spells CASSLERRSGYTF. The CDR3 DNA is TGTGCCAGCAGCTTAGAGCGGAGGTCAGGCTACACCTTC. The rearrangement uses TRBV5-8 and TRBJ1-2; D call uncertain. V lost 2 bases and J 8 bases, leaving 13 bases between the germline ends. The CDR3 loop spans 13 amino acids. The germline V gene has CDR1 SGHTS and CDR2 YDEGEE.

A single count supports this clone. The V and J genes are TRBV5-5 and TRBJ2-2; 7 bases line up with TRBD1. V shed 4 bases, J shed 2 bases, and the junction held 11 bases outside the gene matches. CDR3 length equals 17 residues. Germline V gene lookup returns CDR1 SGHKS and CDR2 YYEKEE (reference sequence). The CDR3 bases are TGTGCCAGCAGCCCCGAATCCCGGGACAGAAACACCGGGGAGCTGTTTTTT. This gives the protein CASSPESRDRNTGELFF.

The chain recombines TRBV5-4 with TRBJ2-1; D tentatively fits TRBD1 or TRBD2 (6 bases each). V was clipped by 2 bases and J by 9 bases, with 18 bases between them. The germline gives CDR1 SGHNT, CDR2 YYREEE (reference sequence). The CDR3 is made up of 15 amino acids. The CDR3 region has the DNA TGTGCCAGCAGCTTTGCACGGAAATCGGGGGCTGAGCAGTTCTTC. Translated: CASSFARKSGAEQFF. Variable domain in full (rest from reference TRBV5-4 and TRBJ2-1): ETGVTQSPTHLIKTRGQQVTLRCSSQSGHNTVSWYQQALGQGPQFIFQYYREEENGRGNFPPRFSGLQFPNYSSELNVNALELDDSALYLCASSFARKSGAEQFFGPGTRLTVL.

The chain joins TRBV6-4 to TRBJ1-3; TRBD1 matches 10 bases. CDR1 and CDR2 from the germline V gene are MRHNA and SNTAGT. This CDR3 is 18 amino acids long. V was clipped by 1 base and J by 0 bases; unmatched bases: 6. CDR3 residues: CASSDWDRGQHSGNTIYF. Here the CDR3 DNA reads TGTGCCAGCAGTGACTGGGACAGGGGCCAACACTCTGGAAACACCATATATTTT.

The V and J genes are TRBV5-1 and TRBJ2-7, with TRBD1 matching 7 bases. Trimming took 4 bases from V and 9 from J; bases not matched to a gene: 16. The CDR3 has 15 amino acids. Germline CDR1 and CDR2: SGHRS and YFSETQ. The CDR3 nucleotides are TGCGCCAGCAGCATAGGCACCGGGACAGCCTTCGTGCAGTACTTC. This gives the protein CASSIGTGTAFVQYF.

The rearrangement links TRBV6-4 to TRBJ2-1, with D possibly matching TRBD2 (5 bases). The CDR3 totals 15 residues. Between the trimmed V and J ends, which lost 3 bases and 2 bases, there was a span of 11 bases. Germline V gene lookup returns CDR1 MRHNA and CDR2 SNTAGT. The CDR3 reads CASSEAARPYNEQFF. The DNA of the CDR3 is TGTGCCAGCAGTGAAGCGGCCAGGCCCTACAATGAGCAGTTCTTC.